Sequencing of this T cell receptor (beta chain) was carried out in a study of T cells in Graves' hyperthyroidism and ophthalmopathy. Thyroid ultrasound, orbital computed tomography, clinical symptoms, and serum thyroxine and TRAb underpinned diagnoses. Amplified TCR beta CDR3 regions came from RNA transcripts. In the first-round RT-PCR of the TCR CDR3, the HTBI primer set was used. From the multiplex PCR reads, TCRdb called clonotypes with MiXCR, one entry per CDR3 protein. Seen here are 620,000 or so distinct CDR3 sequences, more than 12% observed once, and the top ten hold around an eighth. The CDR3 spans 13 residues. V was shortened by 6 bases and J by 12 bases, with 15 bases between the two germline ends. Germline V CDR1 and CDR2: MNHEY, SMNVEV (reference sequence). This clonotype was recorded at least ten times.

The chain is built from TRBV27 and TRBJ1-6; D perhaps matches TRBD1 (5 bases). Sequenced sample: blood. This sequence was found in a woman in her fifties or sixties with Graves' ophthalmopathy. The CDR3 protein is CASSRHRTQPLHF. CDR3 sequence (DNA): TGTGCCAGCAGCAGACACAGGACTCAACCCCTCCACTTT.